These 10 T cell receptor beta chains share one sample of origin, sequenced in a study of identifying expanded T cells in peripheral blood. Using immunoSEQ multiplex PCR, the repertoire was profiled, and TCRdb retains in-frame clones only, with some absent. This table holds under 150,000 clones, 86% found once. The specimen was blood. The receptors derive from a person aged 18 to 75 in good health.

This clone occurred once. The chain links TRBV29-1 to TRBJ2-3, with TRBD2 identical over 12 bases. After removal of 5 bases from V and 3 bases from J, the junction contained 3 bases not matched to a gene. The CDR3 totals 14 residues. Germline V CDR1 and CDR2: SQVTM, ANQGSEA. The CDR3 nucleotides read TGCAGCGTTTGGACTAGCGGGACTACAGATACGCAGTATTTT. It translates to CSVWTSGTTDTQYF.

V is TRBV14 and J is TRBJ2-7; no firm D call. CDR1 is SGHDN, CDR2 FVKESK, per germline. This CDR3 is built from 13 residues. V lost 4 bases to trimming and J lost 1 base, with 8 bases between them. The CDR3 spells CASSLQRSYEQYF. For the CDR3, the DNA is TGTGCCAGCAGCCTGCAGCGTTCCTACGAGCAGTACTTC.

The chain joins TRBV6-5 to TRBJ2-5, with 10 positions matching TRBD2. The junction had 6 bases not matched to a gene; V was cut back by 2 bases and J by 6 bases. CDR1 MNHEY and CDR2 SVGAGI come from the germline V gene. This CDR3 contains 15 residues. The CDR3 DNA follows: TGTGCCAGCAGTTACGCTAGCGGGAGATTAAAGACCCAGTACTTC. This codes for CASSYASGRLKTQYF.

J is TRBJ1-1 and V is TRBV11-3; D possibly corresponds to TRBD1 (5 bases). This CDR3 contains 14 residues. V lost 5 bases and J lost 5, with 15 bases in between. The germline CDR1 and CDR2 sequences are SGHNT and YENEEA. CDR3 amino acids: CASSPRGTGTEAFF. CDR3 in DNA: TGTGCCAGCAGCCCCCGGGGGACTGGTACTGAAGCTTTCTTT. Full variable domain (rest looked up from reference TRBV11-3 and TRBJ1-1): EAGVVQSPRYKIIEKKQPVAFWCNPISGHNTLYWYLQNLGQGPELLIRYENEEAVDDSQLPKDRFSAERLKGVDSTLKIQPAELGDSAVYLCASSPRGTGTEAFFGQGTRLTVV.

The chain is built from TRBV6-5 and TRBJ1-1, with TRBD1 as a possible D gene (5 bases). Trimming cost V 7 bases and J 4 bases, with 16 bases left between them. The germline gives CDR1 MNHEY, CDR2 SVGAGI. There are 14 residues in the CDR3. CDR3 region: CASNPLRGGTEAFF. DNA for the CDR3: TGTGCCAGCAATCCCTTGAGGGGTGGCACTGAAGCTTTCTTT.

This clone was seen more than once but under ten times. This rearrangement joins TRBV19 to TRBJ2-1; D may be TRBD1 (6 bases). CDR1 and CDR2 (germline): LNHDA, SQIVND (reference sequence). V lost 7 bases, J lost 4 bases, and 11 bases lay in between. The CDR3 sequence is 13 residues long. The CDR3 loop is CASTTQGYNEQFF. The CDR3 DNA follows: TGTGCCAGTACAACACAGGGATACAATGAGCAGTTCTTC.

V and J are TRBV30 and TRBJ2-7; D may be TRBD1 (5 bases). The ends were cut back, 0 bases at V and 1 base at J, with 7 bases in the middle. In germline, CDR1 is GTSNPN, CDR2 SVGIG (reference sequence). CDR3 length: 13 amino acids. Here the CDR3 reads CAWSVQGSYEQYF. CDR3 nucleotide sequence: TGTGCCTGGAGTGTTCAGGGATCCTACGAGCAGTACTTC.

This clone has a single count. This chain joins TRBV6-5 and TRBJ2-7, with D perhaps TRBD2 (6 bases). V lost 2 bases and J lost 7, with 15 bases in between. CDR3 length: 14 residues. Germline V gene data show CDR1 as MNHEY and CDR2 as SVGAGI. This CDR3 reads CASSYVGGAREQYF. The CDR3 DNA reads as TGTGCCAGCAGTTACGTCGGGGGAGCGCGGGAGCAGTACTTC.

The V gene is TRBV4-2, the J gene TRBJ1-1, with 9 positions matching TRBD1. CDR1 is LGHNA and CDR2 is YNFKEQ in the germline V gene. This CDR3 comprises 17 residues. V lost 1 base to trimming and J lost 8 bases; unmatched junction nucleotides: 14. The CDR3 region has the DNA TGTGCCAGCAGCCAAGGCTCCGCCTGGACAGGGGAGGAAGAAGCTTTCTTT. This translates into CASSQGSAWTGEEEAFF.

The V and J genes are TRBV29-1 and TRBJ1-1; D gene uncertain. V lost 4 bases to trimming and J lost 3 bases, with 12 bases between them. CDR1 and CDR2 from the germline V gene are SQVTM and ANQGSEA. The CDR3 runs 13 residues. CDR3 amino acids: CSVGLSLDTEAFF. In DNA form, the CDR3 reads TGCAGCGTTGGTCTCAGCTTGGACACTGAAGCTTTCTTT. Combining the CDR3 with reference TRBV29-1 and TRBJ1-1 gives the whole variable domain SAVISQKPSRDICQRGTSLTIQCQVDSQVTMMFWYRQQPGQSLTLIATANQGSEATYESGFVIDKFPISRPNLTFSTLTVSNMSPEDSSIYLCSVGLSLDTEAFFGQGTRLTVV.